This T cell receptor beta chain was observed in a study of T cell responses to AZD1222 COVID-19 vaccine. Study-level results: Spike-specific TCR breadth and depth rose after two AZD1222 doses. There were mostly white British donors and more females than males, and clonal diversity was possibly underestimated. Spike-spanning, vaccine-associated CD4 TCRs were dominant at 160-218 and 743-854.

V was trimmed by 3 bases and J by 8 bases, leaving 10 bases between them. The CDR3 consists of 12 residues. Sequencing was performed with immunoSEQ multiplex PCR; in TCRdb, only in-frame clones are kept and a portion is missing. This table holds around 140,000 clones, roughly 90% found once. Comments on this clone: Its matching antigen is unknown.

The material was peripheral blood, obtained on day 0 of AZD1222 vaccination. This sequence joins TRBV12-3 or TRBV12-4 and TRBJ1-2; D not resolved. The TCR originated in an adult in good health. The CDR3 bases are TGTGCCAGCAGTTTCGGGGTTAGGGGCTACACCTTC. It translates to CASSFGVRGYTF.